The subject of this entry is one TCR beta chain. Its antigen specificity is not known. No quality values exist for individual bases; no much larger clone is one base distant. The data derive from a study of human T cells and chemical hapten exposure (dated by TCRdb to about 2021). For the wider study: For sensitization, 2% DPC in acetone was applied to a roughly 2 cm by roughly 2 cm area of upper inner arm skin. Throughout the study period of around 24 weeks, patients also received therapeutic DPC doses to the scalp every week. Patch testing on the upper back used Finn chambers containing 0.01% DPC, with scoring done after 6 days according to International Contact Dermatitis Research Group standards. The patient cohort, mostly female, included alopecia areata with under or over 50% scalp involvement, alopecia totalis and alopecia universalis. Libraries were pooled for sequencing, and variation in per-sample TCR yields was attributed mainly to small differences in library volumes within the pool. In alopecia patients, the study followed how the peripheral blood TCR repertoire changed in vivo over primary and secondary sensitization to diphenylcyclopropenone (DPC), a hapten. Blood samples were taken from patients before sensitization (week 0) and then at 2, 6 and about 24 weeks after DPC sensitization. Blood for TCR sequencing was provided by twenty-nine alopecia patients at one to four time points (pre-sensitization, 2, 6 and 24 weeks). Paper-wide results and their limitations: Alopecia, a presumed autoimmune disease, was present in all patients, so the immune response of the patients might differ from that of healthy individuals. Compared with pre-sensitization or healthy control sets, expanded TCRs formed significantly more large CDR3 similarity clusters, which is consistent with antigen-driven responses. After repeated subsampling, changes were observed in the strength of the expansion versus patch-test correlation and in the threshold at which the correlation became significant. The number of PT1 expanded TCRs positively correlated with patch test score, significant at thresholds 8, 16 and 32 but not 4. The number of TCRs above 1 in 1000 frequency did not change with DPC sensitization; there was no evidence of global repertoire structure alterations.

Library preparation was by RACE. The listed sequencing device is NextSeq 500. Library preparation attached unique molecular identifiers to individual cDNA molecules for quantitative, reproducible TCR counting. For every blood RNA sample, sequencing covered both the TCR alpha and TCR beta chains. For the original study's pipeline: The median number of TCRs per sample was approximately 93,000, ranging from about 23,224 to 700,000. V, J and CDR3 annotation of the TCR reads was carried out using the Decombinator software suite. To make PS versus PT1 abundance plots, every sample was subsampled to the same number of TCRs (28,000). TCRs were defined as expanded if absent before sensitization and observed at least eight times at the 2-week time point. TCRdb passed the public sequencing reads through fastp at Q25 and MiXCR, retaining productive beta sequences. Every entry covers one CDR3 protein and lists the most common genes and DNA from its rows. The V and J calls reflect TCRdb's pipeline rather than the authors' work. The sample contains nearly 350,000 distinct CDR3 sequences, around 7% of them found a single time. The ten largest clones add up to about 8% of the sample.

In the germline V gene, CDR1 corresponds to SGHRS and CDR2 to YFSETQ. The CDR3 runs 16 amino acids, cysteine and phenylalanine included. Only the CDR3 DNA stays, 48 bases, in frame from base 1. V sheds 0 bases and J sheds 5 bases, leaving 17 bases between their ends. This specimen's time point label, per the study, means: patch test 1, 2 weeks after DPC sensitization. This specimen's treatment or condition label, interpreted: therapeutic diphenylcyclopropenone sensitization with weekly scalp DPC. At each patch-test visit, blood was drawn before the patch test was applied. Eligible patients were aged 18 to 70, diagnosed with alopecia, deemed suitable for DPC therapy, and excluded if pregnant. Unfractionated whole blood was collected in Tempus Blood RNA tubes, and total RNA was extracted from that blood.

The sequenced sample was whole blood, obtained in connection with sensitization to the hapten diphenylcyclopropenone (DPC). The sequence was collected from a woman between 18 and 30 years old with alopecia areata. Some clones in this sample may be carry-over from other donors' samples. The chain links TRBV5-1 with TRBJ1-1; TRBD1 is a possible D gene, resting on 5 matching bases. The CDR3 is CASSLAGLDGGTEAFF. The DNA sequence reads TGCGCCAGCAGCTTGGCCGGTTTAGATGGGGGAACTGAAGCTTTCTTT. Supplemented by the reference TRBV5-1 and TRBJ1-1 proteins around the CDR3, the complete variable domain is KAGVTQTPRYLIKTRGQQVTLSCSPISGHRSVSWYQQTPGQGLQFLFEYFSETQRNKGNFPGRFSGRQFSNSRSEMNVSTLELGDSALYLCASSLAGLDGGTEAFFGQGTRLTVV.